This entry features one T cell receptor beta chain sequence. CDR3 size: 16 residues. V shed 4 bases and J 3 bases; nucleotides not matched to a gene: 12. Per the germline V gene, CDR1 is LNHNV and CDR2 is YYDKDF (reference sequence). Some clones are missing from TCRdb's copy, which holds only in-frame ones; the method was immunoSEQ multiplex PCR. The sample shows over 200,000 clones, under 90% of them seen only once. The record originates from a study of blood T cell repertoires in COVID-19. Background on the study: Italy, Spain and the United States were the sources of the convalescent and acute COVID-19 samples. Sample material is recorded as cDNA or gDNA derived from T cells, B-cell-depleted T cells, or PBMCs.

This TCR was sampled from a man aged 45-65 years with COVID-19, enrolled during active disease. Source material: peripheral blood. J is TRBJ2-7 and V is TRBV15, with 7 bases identical to TRBD2. The CDR3 spells CATSTFGGGELYEQYF. The DNA for the CDR3 is TGTGCCACCAGCACCTTCGGGGGAGGGGAACTCTACGAGCAGTACTTC.